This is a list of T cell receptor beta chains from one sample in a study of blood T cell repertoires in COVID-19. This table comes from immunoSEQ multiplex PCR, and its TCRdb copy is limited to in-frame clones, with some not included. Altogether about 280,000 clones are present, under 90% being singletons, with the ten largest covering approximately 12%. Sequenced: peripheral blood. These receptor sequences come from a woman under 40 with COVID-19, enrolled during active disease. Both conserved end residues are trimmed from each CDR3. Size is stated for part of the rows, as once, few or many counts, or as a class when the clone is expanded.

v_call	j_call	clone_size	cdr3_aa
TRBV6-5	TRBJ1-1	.	ASSYSPGTGNTEAF
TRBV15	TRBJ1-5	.	ATRGPPGQPQH
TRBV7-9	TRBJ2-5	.	ASSPHRSGGPETQY
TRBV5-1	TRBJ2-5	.	ASSLLANQETQY
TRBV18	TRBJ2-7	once	ASSPNQASRGSGEQY
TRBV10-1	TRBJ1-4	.	ASSEGRGEEKLF
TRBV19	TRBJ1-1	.	ASSPRDRGRENTEAF
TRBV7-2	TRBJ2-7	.	ASSFGTGSYEQY
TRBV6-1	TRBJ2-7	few	ASRTDYEQY
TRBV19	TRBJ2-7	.	ASSTGVELNSYEQY
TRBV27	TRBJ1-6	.	ASSPGTGVGGSPLH
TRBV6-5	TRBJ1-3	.	ASSPASSGNTIY
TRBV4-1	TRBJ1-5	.	ASSQDWVRGNQPQH
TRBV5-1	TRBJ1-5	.	ASSTSGGNQPQH
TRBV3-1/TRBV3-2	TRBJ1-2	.	ASSQGFREAGESFGYT
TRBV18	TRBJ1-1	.	ASSPGQGANTEAF
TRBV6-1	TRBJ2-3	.	ASSEIWQGAKDTQY
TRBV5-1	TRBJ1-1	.	ASSSTGVYTEAF
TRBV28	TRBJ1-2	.	ASSLDRGYT
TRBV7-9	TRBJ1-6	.	ASSYDRTSPLH
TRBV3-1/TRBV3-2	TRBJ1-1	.	ASSQAQVRGTEAF
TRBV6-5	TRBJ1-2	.	ASRTANYGYT
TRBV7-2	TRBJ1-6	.	ASSLDRALNSPLH
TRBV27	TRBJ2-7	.	ASSLSGTGGYEQY
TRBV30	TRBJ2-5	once	AWSTSSRETQY
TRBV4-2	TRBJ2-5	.	ASSQDIKGGGYFQETQY
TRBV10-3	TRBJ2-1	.	ATGLLTSYNEQF
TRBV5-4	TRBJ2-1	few	ASRPGSSNEQF
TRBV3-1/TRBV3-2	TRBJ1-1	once	ASSDNENTEAF
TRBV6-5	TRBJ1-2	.	ASSYGSTGLYGYT
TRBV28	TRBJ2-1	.	ASSPPGDEQF
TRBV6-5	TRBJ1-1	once	ASSYLRSLSAEAF